This paragraph reports one T cell receptor beta chain. The data were taken from a study of yellow fever vaccine responses in identical twins. TCRdb fed the RT-PCR reads into MiXCR, producing one record per CDR3 protein. This repertoire shows under 20,000 distinct CDR3 sequences, about 61% found once; its top ten account for about 8%. V was pared by 5 bases and J by 6 bases, with 14 bases of the junction left unmatched. Germline CDR1 reads DFQATT; CDR2 reads SNEGSKA (reference sequence). CDR3 length equals 16 residues. The sequence was obtained from a woman aged 18-29 years who received the yellow fever vaccine. This chain uses TRBV20-1 with TRBJ2-1; 9 bases align to TRBD2. Specimen: T cells from blood (PBMCs), unsorted or a sorted subset (not recorded which), collected before or after yellow fever vaccination (not recorded which). The CDR3 DNA reads as TGCAGTGCTTACCCCCCGGTAGCGGGAGTCACCAATGAGCAGTTCTTC. This translates into CSAYPPVAGVTNEQFF.